The 25 T cell receptor beta chains reported below all come from one sample, sequenced in a study of blood T cell repertoires in COVID-19. Profiling relied on immunoSEQ multiplex PCR, and the TCRdb table lists in-frame clones only, not all of them. Of around 170,000 clones in the sample, 83% are singletons; the top ten hold more than 1.5%. Sequencing was performed on peripheral blood. The receptors were sampled from a human donor in a cohort sampled during active COVID-19.

As regards this clone: The junction does not match germline at one end; this may be a read error. The rearrangement uses TRBV7-9 and TRBJ1-5, with a tentative D call TRBD1 (5 bases). The V gene's germline CDR1 is SEHNR and CDR2 FQNEAQ (reference sequence). This CDR3 has 15 residues. CDR3: CASSPDGGSDQPQHF. Written as DNA, the CDR3 is TGTGCCAGCAGCCCCGACGGGGGTAGCGATCAGCCCCAGCATTTT.

The rearrangement uses TRBV11-3 and TRBJ2-1; 10 nucleotides align to TRBD2. Germline V gives CDR1 SGHNT, CDR2 YENEEA. J gave up 0 bases and V 5 bases, and 7 bases lay outside the gene matches. There are 17 residues in the CDR3. As DNA, the CDR3 is TGTGCCAGCAGCCTCCGCTCTAGCGGGAGCTCCTACAATGAGCAGTTCTTC. This codes for CASSLRSSGSSYNEQFF.

J is TRBJ1-6 and V is TRBV21-1; the table's D call TRBD1 went unverified against the DNA. TRBV21-1 is a pseudogene. This CDR3 has 18 residues. In nucleotides, the CDR3 is TGTGCCAGCAGCAAACCCCGAGACAGGGGGCCCGGTAATTCACCCCTCCACTTT. It translates to CASSKPRDRGPGNSPLHF.

This rearrangement joins TRBV10-1 to TRBJ2-1, with 11 bases matching TRBD1. This CDR3 spans 17 amino acids. V shed 3 bases and J 13 bases; nucleotides not matched to a gene: 17. CDR1 and CDR2 (germline): WNHNN, SYGVQD (reference sequence). DNA for the CDR3: TGCGCCAGCAGTGACCCGTTAACTCCCGGGACAGGGGGTACCCAGTTCTTC. Translated, it gives CASSDPLTPGTGGTQFF.

The V gene is TRBV3-1 (or the pseudogene TRBV3-2), the J gene TRBJ2-5; 12 positions match TRBD2. V shed 2 bases and J 3 bases; nucleotides not matched to a gene: 10. CDR1 is LGHDT and CDR2 is YNNKEL in the germline V gene (reference sequence). The CDR3 totals 18 residues. CDR3 nucleotides: TGTGCCAGCAGCCAACGTCTAGCGGGGGGGTACACGGAAGAGACCCAGTACTTC. This translates into CASSQRLAGGYTEETQYF.

The V call is TRBV3-1 (or the pseudogene TRBV3-2), the J call TRBJ2-7, with 15 bases aligning to TRBD2. Germline assignment: CDR1 LGHDT and CDR2 YNNKEL (reference sequence). CDR3 length: 19 amino acids. V trimming: 3 bases; J trimming: 0 bases; junction bases outside the gene matches: 9. DNA of the CDR3: TGTGCCAGCAGCCAGCCCCCGGGACTAGCGGGAGGCAGCTCCTACGAGCAGTACTTC. It codes for CASSQPPGLAGGSSYEQYF.

DNA for the CDR3: TGTGCCAGCAGTGGGACCGGGACAGGGTCCTACGAGCAGTACTTC. This gives the protein CASSGTGTGSYEQYF. The genes are TRBV28 and TRBJ2-7; 9 bases align to TRBD1. The CDR3 runs 15 residues. V lost 5 bases and J lost 1; bases outside the gene matches: 6. Looked up from germline, CDR1 is MDHEN and CDR2 is SYDVKM.

The chain couples TRBV6-4 to TRBJ1-5; no reliable D call. With 0 bases removed from V and 3 bases from J, the gap between germline ends came to 9 bases. CDR3 length: 15 amino acids. Germline CDR1 MRHNA, CDR2 SNTAGT. The DNA for the CDR3 is TGTGCCAGCAGTGACTCGCACGGTCTCAATCAGCCCCAGCATTTT. This sequence encodes CASSDSHGLNQPQHF.

The chain links TRBV6-2 or TRBV6-3 to TRBJ1-6; D is ambiguous. V shed 5 bases and J shed 0 bases, with 8 bases lying between them. The CDR3 is made up of 15 amino acids. From germline, CDR1 is MNHEY and CDR2 SVGEGT. CDR3 sequence reads: CASSLRSSYNSPLHF. CDR3 DNA: TGTGCCAGCAGTCTTCGGAGCTCCTATAATTCACCCCTCCACTTT.

This clone was seen a few times. This chain links TRBV28 with TRBJ1-2, with 7 bases that match TRBD1. The CDR3 is 12 residues long. Looked up from germline, CDR1 is MDHEN and CDR2 is SYDVKM. V shed 4 bases and J 7 bases; nucleotides not matched to a gene: 3. The CDR3 sequence: CASSSHRGGYTF. CDR3 nucleotides: TGTGCCAGCAGTTCACACAGGGGTGGCTACACCTTC.

This chain links TRBV6-5 with TRBJ1-5; D might be TRBD1 (5 bases). CDR1 MNHEY and CDR2 SVGAGI come from the germline V gene. Trimming stripped 4 bases from V and 1 base from J, with 8 bases between. The CDR3 is 14 amino acids. CDR3 region: CASSSHRSNQPQHF. In DNA, the CDR3 is TGTGCCAGCAGTTCCCACAGGAGCAATCAGCCCCAGCATTTT.

The chain links TRBV5-1 to TRBJ1-4; 8 nucleotides match TRBD1. Looked up from germline, CDR1 is SGHRS and CDR2 is YFSETQ. Unmatched junction bases numbered 4, after V lost 4 bases and J lost 5 bases. The CDR3 sequence is 14 residues long. In DNA, the CDR3 is TGCGCCAGCAGCGCCCGGACAGGGAATGAAAAACTGTTTTTT. Its translation is CASSARTGNEKLFF.

This chain uses TRBV25-1 with TRBJ1-2, with a possible D match to TRBD1 (6 bases). This CDR3 contains 14 residues. Germline loops: CDR1 MGHDK, CDR2 SYGVNS. The V end lost 3 bases, the J end lost 4 bases, and 12 bases lay between the germline ends. CDR3: CASSDQGGGYGYTF. CDR3 in DNA: TGTGCCAGCAGTGATCAAGGGGGTGGCTATGGCTACACCTTC.

V gene TRBV7-2 combines with J gene TRBJ2-7; TRBD1 agrees at 7 bases. This CDR3 contains 15 residues. CDR1 is SGHTA and CDR2 is FQGNSA in the germline V gene. The junction had 5 bases not matched to a gene; V was cut back by 1 base and J by 2 bases. The CDR3 loop reads CASSLEHRGPYEQYF. In DNA form, the CDR3 reads TGTGCCAGCAGCTTAGAGCACAGGGGCCCCTACGAGCAGTACTTC.

The chain couples TRBV7-6 to TRBJ1-4, with TRBD1 matching 8 bases. Germline V CDR1 and CDR2: SGHVS, FNYEAQ. Trimming removed 1 base from V and 8 bases from J; junction bases left unmatched: 12. The CDR3 totals 17 residues. The DNA of the CDR3 is TGTGCCAGCAGCTTAGGCAGGGGGCAGTTTCTCGAAGAAAAACTGTTTTTT. Translation gives CASSLGRGQFLEEKLFF.

The chain couples TRBV29-1 to TRBJ2-2; 7 nucleotides match TRBD1. The J segment lost 1 base and the V segment lost 2 bases, leaving 4 bases of the junction unmatched. Per the germline V gene, CDR1 is SQVTM and CDR2 is ANQGSEA. The CDR3 runs 15 residues. The CDR3 nucleotides are TGCAGCGTTGAATTGGGGGACAGGAACACCGGGGAGCTGTTTTTT. It yields the protein CSVELGDRNTGELFF.

V usage is TRBV4-3 and J usage is TRBJ1-3; D unresolved. V was clipped by 0 bases and J by 2 bases, with 14 bases between them. This CDR3 region has 17 residues. Germline CDR1 LGHNA, CDR2 YSLEER. The CDR3 DNA reads as TGCGCCAGCAGCCAAGACGCAAACAGAAGAGCTGGAAACACCATATATTTT. As protein: CASSQDANRRAGNTIYF.

This clone has a handful of counts. In nucleotides, the CDR3 is TGCGCCAGCAGCTTGGCCTCTAGCGGGCTACACTACGAGCAGTACTTC. This codes for CASSLASSGLHYEQYF. The chain combines TRBV5-1 with TRBJ2-7; 8 bases line up with TRBD2. Germline V CDR1 and CDR2: SGHRS, YFSETQ. The CDR3 contains 16 residues. V was clipped by 0 bases and J by 3 bases; unmatched bases: 8. The full variable domain, with the rest looked up from reference TRBV5-1 and TRBJ2-7, is KAGVTQTPRYLIKTRGQQVTLSCSPISGHRSVSWYQQTPGQGLQFLFEYFSETQRNKGNFPGRFSGRQFSNSRSEMNVSTLELGDSALYLCASSLASSGLHYEQYFGPGTRLTVT.

This clone was observed once. This chain joins TRBV5-1 and TRBJ2-1, with D possibly TRBD2 on 6 matching bases. Germline loops: CDR1 SGHRS, CDR2 YFSETQ. The V end lost 2 bases, the J end lost 1 base, and 13 bases lay between the germline ends. The CDR3 totals 16 residues. The CDR3 protein is CASSFSGTGSYNEQFF. CDR3 coding DNA: TGCGCCAGCAGCTTCTCCGGGACTGGGTCCTACAATGAGCAGTTCTTC.

V usage is TRBV3-1 (or the pseudogene TRBV3-2) and J usage is TRBJ2-7; 7 bases agree with TRBD2. This CDR3 contains 13 residues. The germline V gene has CDR1 LGHDT and CDR2 YNNKEL (reference sequence). V dropped 7 bases and J dropped 0; count of bases not matched to a gene: 3. Here the CDR3 DNA reads TGTGCCAGCACCCGGGAGGACTCCTACGAGCAGTACTTC. Its protein product is CASTREDSYEQYF.

The chain combines TRBV5-4 with TRBJ2-7; 7 nucleotides match TRBD2. The CDR3 covers 18 residues. With V trimmed by 1 base and J by 0 bases, 13 bases remained unmatched. Looked up from germline, CDR1 is SGHNT and CDR2 is YYREEE (reference sequence). The CDR3 DNA is TGTGCCAGCAGCTTGTTAAAGTCGGGAGGTCTGGCCTCCTACGAGCAGTACTTC. Protein product: CASSLLKSGGLASYEQYF.

The sample holds a few counts of this clone. The rearrangement links TRBV18 to TRBJ1-2; D is possibly TRBD1 (5 bases). The V end lost 3 bases, the J end lost 6 bases, and 17 bases lay between the germline ends. Germline-derived CDR1 and CDR2 are KGHSH and LQKENI. The length of the CDR3 is 15 residues. The CDR3 bases are TGTGCCAGCTCACCTCGACAGTCGCCTTGGGATGGCTACACCTTC. As protein: CASSPRQSPWDGYTF. The variable domain in full, completed from reference TRBV18 and TRBJ1-2, reads NAGVMQNPRHLVRRRGQEARLRCSPMKGHSHVYWYRQLPEEGLKFMVYLQKENIIDESGMPKERFSAEFPKEGPSILRIQQVVRGDSAAYFCASSPRQSPWDGYTFGSGTRLTVV.

Here the CDR3 reads CASSNGGLQETQYF. DNA for the CDR3: TGTGCCAGCAGCAACGGTGGGCTCCAAGAGACCCAGTACTTC. This chain uses TRBV11-3 with TRBJ2-5; D call uncertain. The CDR3 loop spans 14 amino acids. Trimming removed 5 bases at V and 1 base at J, with 11 bases between. CDR1 and CDR2 (germline): SGHNT, YENEEA.

The V gene is TRBV9, the J gene TRBJ1-1; 8 bases agree with TRBD1. J was trimmed by 0 bases and V by 0 bases; bases with no gene match: 4. Germline loops: CDR1 SGDLS, CDR2 YYNGEE. The CDR3 covers 16 residues. Here the CDR3 DNA reads TGTGCCAGCAGCGTAGTAGGACAGGGCTTGAACACTGAAGCTTTCTTT. The encoded protein is CASSVVGQGLNTEAFF. Complete variable domain (other parts from reference TRBV9 and TRBJ1-1): DSGVTQTPKHLITATGQRVTLRCSPRSGDLSVYWYQQSLDQGLQFLIQYYNGEERAKGNILERFSAQQFPDLHSELNLSSLELGDSALYFCASSVVGQGLNTEAFFGQGTRLTVV.

The chain employs TRBV9 and TRBJ2-3; D uncertain. Germline lookup yields CDR1 SGDLS and CDR2 YYNGEE. The CDR3 has 15 residues. Trimming shortened V by 0 bases and J by 1 base, and 9 bases separated the two germline ends. The CDR3 DNA reads TGTGCCAGCAGCGTAGAAACAACAGGCACAGATACGCAGTATTTT. Translation: CASSVETTGTDTQYF.